This entry describes one TCR beta chain. The antigen remains undetermined. These data originate in a study of cytomegalovirus exposure and HLA in healthy donors. For the study at large: There were about 85 million unique TCRs (from HLA-typed donors) in an early data release. Study-level results: It was reported in a later analysis that an Asian-associated ancestry cluster showed fewer N-insertions than the approximately 670-donor mean.

The PCR ran on 60 Vbeta and 13 Jbeta primers. The method was immunoSEQ multiplex PCR; TCRdb's version includes in-frame clones alone and lacks a portion of them. In the table there are about 130,000 clones, 65% to 75% of which are singletons. Trimming took off 4 bases at V and 2 bases at J, with 15 bases between the two ends. The length of the CDR3 is 15 residues. Per the germline V gene, CDR1 is LGHNA and CDR2 is YSLEER. The chain is built from TRBV4-3 and TRBJ2-7, with a tentative D call TRBD1 (6 bases). This TCR derives from a man in his forties in good health and CMV-seropositive. The material sequenced was PBMCs. CDR3 protein: CASSPGGLWAYEQYF. The CDR3 DNA follows: TGCGCCAGCAGCCCTGGGGGCCTCTGGGCCTACGAGCAGTACTTC.